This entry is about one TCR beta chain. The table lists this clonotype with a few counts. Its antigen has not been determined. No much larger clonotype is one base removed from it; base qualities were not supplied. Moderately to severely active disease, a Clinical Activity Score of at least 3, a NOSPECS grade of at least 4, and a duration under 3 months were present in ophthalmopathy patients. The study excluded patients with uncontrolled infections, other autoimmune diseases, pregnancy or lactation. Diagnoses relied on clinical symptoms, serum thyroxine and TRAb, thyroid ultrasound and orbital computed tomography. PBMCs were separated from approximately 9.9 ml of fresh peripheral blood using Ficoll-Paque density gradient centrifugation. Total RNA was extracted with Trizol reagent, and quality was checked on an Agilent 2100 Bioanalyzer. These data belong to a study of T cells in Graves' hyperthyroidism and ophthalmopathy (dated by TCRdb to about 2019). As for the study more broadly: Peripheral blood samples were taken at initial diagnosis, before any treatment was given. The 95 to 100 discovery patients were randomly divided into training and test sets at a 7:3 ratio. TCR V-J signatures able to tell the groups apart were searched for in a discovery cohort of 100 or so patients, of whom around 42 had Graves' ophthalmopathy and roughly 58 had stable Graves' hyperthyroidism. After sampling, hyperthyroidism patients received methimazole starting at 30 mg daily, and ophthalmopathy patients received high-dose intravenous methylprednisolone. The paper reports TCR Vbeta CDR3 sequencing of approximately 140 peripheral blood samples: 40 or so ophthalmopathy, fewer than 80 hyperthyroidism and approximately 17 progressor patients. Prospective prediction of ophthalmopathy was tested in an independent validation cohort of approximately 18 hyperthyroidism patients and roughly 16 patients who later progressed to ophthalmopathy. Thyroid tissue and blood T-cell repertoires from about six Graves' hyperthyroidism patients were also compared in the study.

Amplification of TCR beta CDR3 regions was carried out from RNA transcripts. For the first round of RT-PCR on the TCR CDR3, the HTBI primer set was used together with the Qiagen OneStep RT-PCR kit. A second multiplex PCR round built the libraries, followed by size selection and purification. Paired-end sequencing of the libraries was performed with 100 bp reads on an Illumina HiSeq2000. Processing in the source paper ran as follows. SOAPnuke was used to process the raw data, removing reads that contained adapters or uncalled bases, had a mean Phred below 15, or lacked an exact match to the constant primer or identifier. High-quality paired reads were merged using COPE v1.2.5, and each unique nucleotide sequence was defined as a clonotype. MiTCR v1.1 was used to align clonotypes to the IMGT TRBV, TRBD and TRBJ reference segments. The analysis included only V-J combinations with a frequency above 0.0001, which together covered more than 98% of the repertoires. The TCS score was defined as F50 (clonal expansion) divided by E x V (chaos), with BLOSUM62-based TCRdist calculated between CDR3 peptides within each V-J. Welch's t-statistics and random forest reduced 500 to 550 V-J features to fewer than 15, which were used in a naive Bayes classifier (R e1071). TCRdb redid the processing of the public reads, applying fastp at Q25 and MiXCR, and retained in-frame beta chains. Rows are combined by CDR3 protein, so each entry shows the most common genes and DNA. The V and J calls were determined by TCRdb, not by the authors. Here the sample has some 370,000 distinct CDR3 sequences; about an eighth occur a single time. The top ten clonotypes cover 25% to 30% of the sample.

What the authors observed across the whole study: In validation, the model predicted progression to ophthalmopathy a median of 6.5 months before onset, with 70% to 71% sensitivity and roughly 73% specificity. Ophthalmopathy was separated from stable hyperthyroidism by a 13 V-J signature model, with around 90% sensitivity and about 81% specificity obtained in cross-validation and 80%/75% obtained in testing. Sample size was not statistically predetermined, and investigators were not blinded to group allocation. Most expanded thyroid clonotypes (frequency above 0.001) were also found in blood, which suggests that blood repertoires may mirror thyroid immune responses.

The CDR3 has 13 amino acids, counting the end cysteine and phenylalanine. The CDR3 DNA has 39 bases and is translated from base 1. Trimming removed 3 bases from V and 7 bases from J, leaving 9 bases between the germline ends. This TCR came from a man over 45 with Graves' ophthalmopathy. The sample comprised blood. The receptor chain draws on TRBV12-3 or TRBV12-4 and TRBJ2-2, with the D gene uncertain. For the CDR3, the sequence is CASSFQSSGELFF. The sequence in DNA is TGTGCCAGCAGTTTCCAGTCTAGCGGGGAGCTGTTTTTT.